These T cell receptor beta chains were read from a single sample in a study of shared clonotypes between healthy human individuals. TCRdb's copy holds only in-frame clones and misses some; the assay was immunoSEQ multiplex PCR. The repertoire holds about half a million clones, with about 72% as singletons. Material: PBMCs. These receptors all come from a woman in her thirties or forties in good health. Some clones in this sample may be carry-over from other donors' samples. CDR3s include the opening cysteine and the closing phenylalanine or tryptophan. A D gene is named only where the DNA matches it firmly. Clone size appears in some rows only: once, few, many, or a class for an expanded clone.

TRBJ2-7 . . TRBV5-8 TGTGCCAGCAGCTTGTTGCCAGGGGGGTACGAGCAGTACTTC CASSLLPGGYEQYF
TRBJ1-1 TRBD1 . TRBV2 TGTGCCATGGTAGGACAGGGGGCGAACACTGAAGCTTTCTTT CAMVGQGANTEAFF
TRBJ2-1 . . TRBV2 TGTGCCAGCAGTGAAGGATACGGTGAGCAGTTCTTC CASSEGYGEQFF
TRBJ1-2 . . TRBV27 TGTGCCAGCCGCCTGGGCGGCGGGGTTGGCTACACCTTC CASRLGGGVGYTF
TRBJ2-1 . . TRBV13 TGTGCCAGCAGCCTCTTGGTTACGGGCCTTGTACTCAATGAGCAGTTCTTC CASSLLVTGLVLNEQFF
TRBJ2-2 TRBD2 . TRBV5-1 TGCGCCAGCAGCCGGCGGGGGGCGCAAGGCGGGGAGCTGTTTTTT CASSRRGAQGGELFF
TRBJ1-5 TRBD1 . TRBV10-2 TGCGCCACAGGGGGCCCGGATCAGCCCCAGCATTTT CATGGPDQPQHF
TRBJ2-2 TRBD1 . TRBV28 TGTGCCAGCAGTTTTTCACAGGGGCTGAACACCGGGGAGCTGTTTTTT CASSFSQGLNTGELFF
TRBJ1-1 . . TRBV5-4 TGTGCCAGCAGCCTTCGGGACTCCCAGGCGGACACTGAAGCTTTCTTT CASSLRDSQADTEAFF
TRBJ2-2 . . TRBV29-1 TGCAGCGTTGATCTGGGACTCCGAGGGAAGACCGGGGAGCTGTTTTTT CSVDLGLRGKTGELFF
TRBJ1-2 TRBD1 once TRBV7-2 TGTGCCAGCAGCTTAGTGGCAGGGGGGAACTATGGCTACACCTTC CASSLVAGGNYGYTF
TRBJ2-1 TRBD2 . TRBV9 TGTGCCAGCAGCGAGACTAGCAACACCTACAATGAGCAGTTCTTC CASSETSNTYNEQFF
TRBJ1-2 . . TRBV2 TGTGCCAGCAGTCTCCTACTAGGGACCGACTATGGCTACACCTTC CASSLLLGTDYGYTF